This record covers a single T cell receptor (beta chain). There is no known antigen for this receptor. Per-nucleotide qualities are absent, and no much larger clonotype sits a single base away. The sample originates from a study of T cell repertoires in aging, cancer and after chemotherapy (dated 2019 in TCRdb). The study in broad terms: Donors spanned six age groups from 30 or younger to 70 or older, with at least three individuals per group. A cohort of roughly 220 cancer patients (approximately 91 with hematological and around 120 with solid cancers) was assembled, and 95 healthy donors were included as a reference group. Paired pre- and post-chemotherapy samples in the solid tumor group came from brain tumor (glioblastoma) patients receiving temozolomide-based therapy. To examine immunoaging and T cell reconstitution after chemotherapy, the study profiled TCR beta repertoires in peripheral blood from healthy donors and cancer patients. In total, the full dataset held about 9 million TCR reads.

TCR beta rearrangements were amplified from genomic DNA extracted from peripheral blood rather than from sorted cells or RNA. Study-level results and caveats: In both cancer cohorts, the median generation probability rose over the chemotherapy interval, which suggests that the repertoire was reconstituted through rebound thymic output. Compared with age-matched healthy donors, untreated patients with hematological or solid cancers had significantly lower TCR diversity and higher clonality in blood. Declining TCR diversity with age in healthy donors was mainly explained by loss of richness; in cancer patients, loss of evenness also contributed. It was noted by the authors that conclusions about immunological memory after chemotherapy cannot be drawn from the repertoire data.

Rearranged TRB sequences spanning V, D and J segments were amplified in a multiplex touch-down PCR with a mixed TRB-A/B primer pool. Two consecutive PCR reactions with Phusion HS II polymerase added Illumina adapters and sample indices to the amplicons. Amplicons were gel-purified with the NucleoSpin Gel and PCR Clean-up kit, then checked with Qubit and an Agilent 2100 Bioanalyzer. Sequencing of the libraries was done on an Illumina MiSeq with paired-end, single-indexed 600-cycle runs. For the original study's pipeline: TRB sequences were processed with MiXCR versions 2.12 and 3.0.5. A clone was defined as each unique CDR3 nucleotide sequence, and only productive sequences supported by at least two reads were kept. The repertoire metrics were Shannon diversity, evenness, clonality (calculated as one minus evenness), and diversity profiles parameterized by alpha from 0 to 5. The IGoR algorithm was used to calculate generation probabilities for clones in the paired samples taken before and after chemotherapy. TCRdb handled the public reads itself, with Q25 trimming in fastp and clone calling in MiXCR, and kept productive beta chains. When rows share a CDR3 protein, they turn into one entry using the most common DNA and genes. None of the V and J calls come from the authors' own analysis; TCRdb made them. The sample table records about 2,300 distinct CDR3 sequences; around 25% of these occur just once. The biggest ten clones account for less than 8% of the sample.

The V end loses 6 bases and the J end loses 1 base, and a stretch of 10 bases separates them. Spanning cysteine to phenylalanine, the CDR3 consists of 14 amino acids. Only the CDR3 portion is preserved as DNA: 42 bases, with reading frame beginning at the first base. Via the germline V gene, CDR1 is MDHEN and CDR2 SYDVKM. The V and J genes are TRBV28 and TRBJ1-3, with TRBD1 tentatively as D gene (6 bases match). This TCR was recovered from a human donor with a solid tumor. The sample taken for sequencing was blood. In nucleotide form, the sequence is TGTGCCAGCAGATACACAGGGTCTGGAAACACCATATATTTT. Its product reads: CASRYTGSGNTIYF. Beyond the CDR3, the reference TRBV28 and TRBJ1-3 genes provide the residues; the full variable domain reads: DVKVTQSSRYLVKRTGEKVFLECVQDMDHENMFWYRQDPGLGLRLIYFSYDVKMKEKGDIPEGYSVSREKKERFSLILESASTNQTSMYLCASRYTGSGNTIYFGEGSWLTVV.